The source of this TCR beta chain is a study of blood T cell repertoires in COVID-19. Turning to the study itself: Sites in the United States, Italy and Spain provided acute and convalescent COVID-19 samples. Sources were T cells, B-cell-depleted T cells, or PBMCs; the material itself was cDNA or gDNA.

Source study methods: Amplifying reference gene primers gave estimates of nucleated cell counts. Here immunoSEQ multiplex PCR was the method, and the copy in TCRdb shows in-frame clones only, minus some. The V and J calls and the clone size are those of that table, but D and trimming were determined from the DNA. Of 150,000 to 200,000 clones in the sample, about 93% are singletons; the top ten hold 3.5% to 5%. CDR1 and CDR2 (germline): LNHDA, SQIVND (reference sequence). V trimming: 6 bases; J trimming: 4 bases; junction bases outside the gene matches: 7. The CDR3 extends over 14 amino acids. The V call is TRBV19, the J call TRBJ2-7; TRBD1 matches 9 bases. Sequencing was performed on peripheral blood. The sequence came from a woman aged 45-59 years with acute or convalescent COVID-19. The CDR3 sequence is CASSRDRDVYEQYF. Here the CDR3 DNA reads TGTGCCAGTAGCCGGGACAGGGACGTATACGAGCAGTACTTC.